These T cell receptor beta chains were read from a single sample in a study of blood T cell repertoires in COVID-19. Data came from immunoSEQ multiplex PCR; TCRdb stores just in-frame clones and leaves some out. Of under 200,000 clones in the sample, about 85% were seen once. Sequencing was carried out using peripheral blood. The receptor set was obtained from a man aged 35 to 55 with acute or convalescent COVID-19. CDR3s include the opening cysteine and the closing phenylalanine or tryptophan. The D gene is left open where the match is weak. The listing skips clone size in some rows; elsewhere it reads once, few, many or a size class.

J gene | D gene | V gene | clone size | CDR3 DNA | CDR3 protein
TRBJ2-6 | - | TRBV15 | - | TGTGCCAGTAGTAGCTCTGGGGCCAACGTCCTGACTTTC | CASSSSGANVLTF
TRBJ1-3 | - | TRBV2 | once | TGTGCCAGCAGGGAAGAACAATCCTCTGGAAACACCATATATTTT | CASREEQSSGNTIYF
TRBJ1-1 | - | TRBV5-1 | - | TGCGCCAGCAGGTTGCAGGATAAGAACACTGAAGCTTTCTTT | CASRLQDKNTEAFF
TRBJ2-4 | - | TRBV10-3 | - | TGTGCCACCCGGGACACGGGGACCAAAAACATTCAGTACTTC | CATRDTGTKNIQYF
TRBJ1-5 | - | TRBV7-8 | - | TGTGCCAGCAGCTTTACCGGGCAGCCCCAGCATTTT | CASSFTGQPQHF
TRBJ2-2 | - | TRBV10-2 | - | TGCGCCAGCTCGACAGGACCTGTGTTCGCCGGGGAGCTGTTTTTT | CASSTGPVFAGELFF
TRBJ1-3 | - | TRBV9 | - | TGTGCCAGCAGCGATAATCCTGGAAACACCATATATTTT | CASSDNPGNTIYF
TRBJ2-1 | TRBD2 | TRBV30 | - | TGTGCCTGGAGTGTGGAAAGCGGGGGGCCTCTTGACTACAATGAGCAGTTCTTC | CAWSVESGGPLDYNEQFF
TRBJ1-1 | - | TRBV7-9 | - | TGTGCCAGCAGTCCCTCAGGGGCTGGTACTGAAGCTTTCTTT | CASSPSGAGTEAFF
TRBJ1-3 | - | TRBV5-1 | - | TGCGCCAGCAGTCCCTCAGTAGCCTCTGGAAACACCATATATTTT | CASSPSVASGNTIYF
TRBJ2-7 | TRBD1 | TRBV14 | - | TGTGCCAGCAGCCTACGGACAGGCAGCCCCTACGAGCAGTACTTC | CASSLRTGSPYEQYF
TRBJ2-6 | - | TRBV27 | - | TGTGCCAGCAGCGTCACAGGGCTTGGGGCCAACGTCCTGACTTTC | CASSVTGLGANVLTF
TRBJ1-1 | - | TRBV5-1 | - | TGCGCCAGCAGCGCAGGATCCATTTTTTACACTGAAGCTTTCTTT | CASSAGSIFYTEAFF
TRBJ2-7 | - | TRBV10-3 | few | TGTGCCATCAGTGAGTCGACAGGAGGAGGCTACGAGCAGTACTTC | CAISESTGGGYEQYF
TRBJ1-3 | TRBD1 | TRBV2 | - | TGTGCCAGCAGTTCCTACTCGGGACAGCTTGGAAACACCATATATTTT | CASSSYSGQLGNTIYF
TRBJ2-3 | - | TRBV27 | - | TGTGCCAGCAGTTTCTCCACCGACAGAGCCGTTCCTTGGGATACGCAGTATTTT | CASSFSTDRAVPWDTQYF
TRBJ2-7 | TRBD2 | TRBV6-6 | - | TGTGCCAGCAAACCCGGACTAGCGGGGTCCTACGAGCAGTACTTC | CASKPGLAGSYEQYF
TRBJ1-1 | TRBD1 | TRBV28 | once | TGTGCCAGCAGTATACCGGGACAGGGTTTTGCTTTCTTT | CASSIPGQGFAFF
TRBJ2-5 | TRBD1 | TRBV25-1 | - | TGTGCCAGCAGTGAATTGACGGGACAGACCCAAGAGACCCAGTACTTC | CASSELTGQTQETQYF
TRBJ2-2 | - | TRBV5-1 | - | TGCGCCAGCAGCTTGGTGTCGGGGAACACCGGGGAGCTGTTTTTT | CASSLVSGNTGELFF
TRBJ1-1 | TRBD1 | TRBV9 | - | TGTGCCAGCAGCCCAGACAGGGGTGAAGCTTTCTTT | CASSPDRGEAFF
TRBJ1-1 | - | TRBV25-1 | - | TGTGCCAGCAGTGAAGGTGAGGGGGTGGGGAACACTGAAGCTTTCTTT | CASSEGEGVGNTEAFF
TRBJ1-2 | - | TRBV7-9 | few | TGTGCCAGCAGCTCGTCTCTTTTGCTATATGGCTACACCTTC | CASSSSLLLYGYTF
TRBJ1-1 | - | TRBV30 | once | TGTGCCTGGCGATTAGCCACTGAAGCTTTCTTT | CAWRLATEAFF
TRBJ1-2 | TRBD1 | TRBV19 | - | TGTGCCAGTAGCGGTCCCCCCGGACAGGGCCTCTATGGCTACACCTTC | CASSGPPGQGLYGYTF
TRBJ2-5 | - | TRBV7-2 | - | TGTGCCAGCAGCTTAAATGCCAGGGTGGAGACCCAGTACTTC | CASSLNARVETQYF
TRBJ1-1 | TRBD1 | TRBV4-3 | - | TGCGCCAGCAGCCAAACTTGGGACAGCACTGAAGCTTTCTTT | CASSQTWDSTEAFF
TRBJ1-4 | TRBD1 | TRBV5-5 | - | TGTGCCAGCAGCTTGGAGGTTGGAGGGGGCAAGGAAAAACTGTTTTTT | CASSLEVGGGKEKLFF
TRBJ1-1 | - | TRBV10-3 | once | TGTGCCATCAGTGATTCCCCGGGTTGGACTGAAGCTTTCTTT | CAISDSPGWTEAFF
TRBJ2-3 | - | TRBV24-1 | once | TGTGCCACCAGTGATTTTGGGACCGCGGGGGATACGCAGTATTTT | CATSDFGTAGDTQYF
TRBJ2-7 | TRBD1 | TRBV6-2/TRBV6-3 | - | TGTGCCAGCAGTCCCCGACAGGGGGGCTACGAGCAGTACTTC | CASSPRQGGYEQYF
TRBJ2-1 | - | TRBV4-2 | - | TGTGCCAGCAGCCAAGCTAACAATGAGCAGTTCTTC | CASSQANNEQFF
TRBJ2-7 | TRBD2 | TRBV28 | - | TGTGCCAGCACAACTAGCGTCTACGAGCAGTACTTC | CASTTSVYEQYF
TRBJ1-1 | TRBD1 | TRBV6-1 | - | TGTGCCAGCAGTGATGCCCCAGGGCAGGGGGCCTGGGGCACTGAAGCTTTCTTT | CASSDAPGQGAWGTEAFF
TRBJ1-3 | - | TRBV18 | once | TGTGCCAGCTCACCCAACGAGGCGTTTCTCTCTGGAAACACCATATATTTT | CASSPNEAFLSGNTIYF